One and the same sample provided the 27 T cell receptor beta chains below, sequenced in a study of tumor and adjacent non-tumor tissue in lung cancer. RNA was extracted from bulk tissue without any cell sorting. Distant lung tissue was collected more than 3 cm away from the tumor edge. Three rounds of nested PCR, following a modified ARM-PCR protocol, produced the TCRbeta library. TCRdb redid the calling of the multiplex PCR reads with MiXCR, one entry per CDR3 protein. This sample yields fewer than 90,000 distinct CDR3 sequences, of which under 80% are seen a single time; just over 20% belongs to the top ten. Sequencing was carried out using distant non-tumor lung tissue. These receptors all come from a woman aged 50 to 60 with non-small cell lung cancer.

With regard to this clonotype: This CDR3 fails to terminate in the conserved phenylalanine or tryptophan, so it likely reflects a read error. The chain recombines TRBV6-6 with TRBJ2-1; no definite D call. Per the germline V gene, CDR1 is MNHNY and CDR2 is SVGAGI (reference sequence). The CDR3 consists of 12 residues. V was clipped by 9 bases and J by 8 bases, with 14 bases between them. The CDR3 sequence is CASSTSSDEQFL. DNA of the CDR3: TGTGCCAGTAGTACCTCAAGCGATGAGCAGTTCCTC.

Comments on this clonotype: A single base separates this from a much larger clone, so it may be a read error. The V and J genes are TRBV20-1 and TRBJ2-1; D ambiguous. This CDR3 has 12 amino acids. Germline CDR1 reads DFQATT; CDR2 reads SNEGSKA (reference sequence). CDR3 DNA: TGCAATGCTAGAGATAACTCTAATGAGCAGTTCTTC. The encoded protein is CNARDNSNEQFF.

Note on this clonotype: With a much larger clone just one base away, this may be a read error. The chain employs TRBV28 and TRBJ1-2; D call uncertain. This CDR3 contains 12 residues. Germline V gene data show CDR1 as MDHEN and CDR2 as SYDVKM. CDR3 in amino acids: CVSGLTSRGYTF. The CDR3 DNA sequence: TGTGTCAGCGGACTGACCTCGCGGGGCTACACCTTC.

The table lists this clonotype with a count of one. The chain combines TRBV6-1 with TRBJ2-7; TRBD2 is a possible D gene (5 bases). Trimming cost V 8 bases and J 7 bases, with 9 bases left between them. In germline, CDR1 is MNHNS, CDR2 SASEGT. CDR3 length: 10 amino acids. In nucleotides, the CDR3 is TGTGCCAGCGAGGGATTTGAGCAGTACTTC. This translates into CASEGFEQYF.

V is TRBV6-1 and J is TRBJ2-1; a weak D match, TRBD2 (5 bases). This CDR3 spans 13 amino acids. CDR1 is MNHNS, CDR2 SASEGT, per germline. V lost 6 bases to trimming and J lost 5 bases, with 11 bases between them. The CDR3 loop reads CASRRDVDNEQFF. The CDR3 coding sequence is TGTGCCAGCAGGAGGGATGTGGACAATGAGCAGTTCTTC.

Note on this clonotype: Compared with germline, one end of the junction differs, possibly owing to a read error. The CDR3 DNA reads as TGCGCAAGCAGCCGACTAGCGGGCCTCACCGGGGAGCTGTTTTTT. This codes for CASSRLAGLTGELFF. The V gene is TRBV4-1, the J gene TRBJ2-2, with TRBD2 matching 10 bases. The CDR3 has 15 residues. In germline, CDR1 is MGHRA, CDR2 YSYEKL.

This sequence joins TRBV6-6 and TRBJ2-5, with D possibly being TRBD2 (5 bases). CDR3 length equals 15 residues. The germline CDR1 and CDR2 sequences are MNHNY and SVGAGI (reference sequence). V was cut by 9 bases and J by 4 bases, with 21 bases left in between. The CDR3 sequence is CASSPPDLAGETQYF. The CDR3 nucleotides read TGTGCCAGTAGTCCCCCGGACCTAGCTGGAGAGACCCAGTACTTC.

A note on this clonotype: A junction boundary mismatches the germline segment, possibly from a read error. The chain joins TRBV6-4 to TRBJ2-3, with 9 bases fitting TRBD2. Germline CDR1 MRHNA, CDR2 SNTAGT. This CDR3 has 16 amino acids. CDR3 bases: TGTGCCAGCGGTGACAATAGCGGGGGTTTCGCAGATACGCAGTATTTT. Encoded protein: CASGDNSGGFADTQYF.

The CDR3: CASSYGTAAYEQYF. CDR3 nucleotide sequence: TGCGCCAGCAGCTATGGGACAGCGGCCTACGAGCAGTACTTC. This chain connects TRBV5-1 to TRBJ2-7; 7 nucleotides line up with TRBD1. The CDR3 is 14 amino acids. The junction had 5 bases not matched to a gene; V was cut back by 3 bases and J by 2 bases. Per germline, CDR1 SGHRS and CDR2 YFSETQ. Drawing the rest from reference TRBV5-1 and TRBJ2-7, the complete variable domain is KAGVTQTPRYLIKTRGQQVTLSCSPISGHRSVSWYQQTPGQGLQFLFEYFSETQRNKGNFPGRFSGRQFSNSRSEMNVSTLELGDSALYLCASSYGTAAYEQYFGPGTRLTVT.

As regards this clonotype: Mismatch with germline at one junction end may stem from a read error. The DNA for the CDR3 is TGTGCCAGCAACCGAGATAGCTATCAGGCCCAGCATTTT. It translates to CASNRDSYQAQHF. The V gene is TRBV12-3 or TRBV12-4, the J gene TRBJ1-5; no clear D. CDR3 length: 13 residues.

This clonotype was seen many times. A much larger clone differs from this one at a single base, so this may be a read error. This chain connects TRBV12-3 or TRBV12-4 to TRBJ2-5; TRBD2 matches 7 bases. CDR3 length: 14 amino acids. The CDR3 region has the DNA TGTGCCAGCAGCCTGGGACTACGGGGCGGGACCCAGTGCTTC. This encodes CASSLGLRGGTQCF.

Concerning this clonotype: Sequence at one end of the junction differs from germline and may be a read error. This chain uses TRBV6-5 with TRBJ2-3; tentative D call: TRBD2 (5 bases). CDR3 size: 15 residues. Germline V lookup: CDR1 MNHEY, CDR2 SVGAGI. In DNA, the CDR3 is TGTGCCAGCAGCCTCGAGGGCGTGAGAGAGGATACGCAGAATTTT. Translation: CASSLEGVREDTQNF.

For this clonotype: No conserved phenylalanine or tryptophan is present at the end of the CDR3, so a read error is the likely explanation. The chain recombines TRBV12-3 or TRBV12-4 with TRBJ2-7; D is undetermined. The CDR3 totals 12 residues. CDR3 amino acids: CASSLSLYEQYS. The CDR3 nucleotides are TGTGCCAGCAGTTTAAGTCTCTACGAACAGTACTCC.

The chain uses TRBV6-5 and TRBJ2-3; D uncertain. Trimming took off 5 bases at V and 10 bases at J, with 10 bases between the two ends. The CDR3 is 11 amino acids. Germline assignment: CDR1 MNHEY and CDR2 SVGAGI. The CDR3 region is CASSNCDAQYF. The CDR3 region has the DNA TGTGCCAGCAGTAACTGTGATGCGCAGTATTTT.

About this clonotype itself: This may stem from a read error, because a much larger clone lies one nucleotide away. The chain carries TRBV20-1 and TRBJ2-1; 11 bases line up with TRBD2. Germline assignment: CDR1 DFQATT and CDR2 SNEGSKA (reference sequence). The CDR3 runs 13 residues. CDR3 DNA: TGCAATGTGCCAACTAGCGGGAGTTCGGGGCAGTTCTTC. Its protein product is CNVPTSGSSGQFF.

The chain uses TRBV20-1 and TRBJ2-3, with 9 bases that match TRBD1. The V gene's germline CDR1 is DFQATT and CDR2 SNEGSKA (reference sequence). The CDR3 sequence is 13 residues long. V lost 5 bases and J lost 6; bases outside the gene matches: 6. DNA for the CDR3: TGCAGTGCTCCCGGGACAGGGATGGATACGCAGTATTTT. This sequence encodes CSAPGTGMDTQYF.

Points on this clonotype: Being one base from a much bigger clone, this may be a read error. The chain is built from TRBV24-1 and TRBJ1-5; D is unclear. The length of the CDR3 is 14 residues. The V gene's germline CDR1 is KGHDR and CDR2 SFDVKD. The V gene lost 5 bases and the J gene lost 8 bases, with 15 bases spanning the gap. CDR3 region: CATSGPGRDKPQHF. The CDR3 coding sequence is TGTGCCACCAGTGGACCCGGAAGGGATAAGCCCCAGCATTTT.

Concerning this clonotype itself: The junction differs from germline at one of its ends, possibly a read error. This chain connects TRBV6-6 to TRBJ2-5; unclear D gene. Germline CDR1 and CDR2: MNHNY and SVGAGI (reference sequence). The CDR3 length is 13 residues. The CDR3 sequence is CACSTSKQETQYF. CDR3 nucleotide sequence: TGTGCCTGCAGCACCAGCAAGCAAGAGACCCAGTACTTC.

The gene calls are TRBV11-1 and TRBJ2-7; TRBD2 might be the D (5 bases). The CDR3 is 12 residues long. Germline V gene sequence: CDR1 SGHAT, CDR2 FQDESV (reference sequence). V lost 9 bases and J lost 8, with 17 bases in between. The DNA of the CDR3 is TGTGCCAGTAGTAGCACTAGTTCCCAGCAGTACTTC. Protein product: CASSSTSSQQYF.

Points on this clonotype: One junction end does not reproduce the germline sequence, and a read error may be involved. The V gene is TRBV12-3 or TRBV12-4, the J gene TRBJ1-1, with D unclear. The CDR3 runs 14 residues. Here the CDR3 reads CASSPHGENTDAFF. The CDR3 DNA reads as TGTGCCAGCAGCCCACATGGAGAGAACACTGATGCTTTCTTT.

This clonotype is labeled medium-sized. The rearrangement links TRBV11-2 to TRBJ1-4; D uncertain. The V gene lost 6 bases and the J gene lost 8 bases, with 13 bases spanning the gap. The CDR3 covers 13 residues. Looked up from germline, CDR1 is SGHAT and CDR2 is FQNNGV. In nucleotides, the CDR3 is TGTGCCAGCAGGGATCCGTATAAGGAAAAACTGTTTTTT. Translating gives CASRDPYKEKLFF.

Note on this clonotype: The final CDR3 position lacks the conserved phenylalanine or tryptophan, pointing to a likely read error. In DNA form, the CDR3 reads TGTGCCAGCACCGTTAACGGTATCTACGATGAGCAGTTCTTA. Amino acids: CASTVNGIYDEQFL. This chain connects TRBV11-2 to TRBJ2-1; D ambiguous. The CDR3 runs to 14 residues. Germline V gives CDR1 SGHAT, CDR2 FQNNGV.

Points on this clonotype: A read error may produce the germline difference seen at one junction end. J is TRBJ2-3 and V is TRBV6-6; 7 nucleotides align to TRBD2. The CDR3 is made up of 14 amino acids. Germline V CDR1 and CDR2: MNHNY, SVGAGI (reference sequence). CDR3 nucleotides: TGTGCCAGCACCCCGGGAGGACGGATAGATAGGCAGTATTTT. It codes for CASTPGGRIDRQYF.

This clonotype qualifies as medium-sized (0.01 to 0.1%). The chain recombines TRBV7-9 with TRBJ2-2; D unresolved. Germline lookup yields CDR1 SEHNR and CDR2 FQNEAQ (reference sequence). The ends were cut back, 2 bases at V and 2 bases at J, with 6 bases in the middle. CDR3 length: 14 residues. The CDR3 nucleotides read TGTGCCAGCAGCTTAAATCCCAACACCGGGGAGCTGTTTTTT. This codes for CASSLNPNTGELFF.

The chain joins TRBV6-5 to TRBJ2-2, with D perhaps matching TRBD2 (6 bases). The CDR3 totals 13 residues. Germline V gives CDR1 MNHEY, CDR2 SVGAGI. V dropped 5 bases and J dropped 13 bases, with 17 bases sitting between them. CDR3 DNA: TGTGCCAGCAGTCAGGAGAGGGGCGGGATGCTGTTTTTT. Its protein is CASSQERGGMLFF.

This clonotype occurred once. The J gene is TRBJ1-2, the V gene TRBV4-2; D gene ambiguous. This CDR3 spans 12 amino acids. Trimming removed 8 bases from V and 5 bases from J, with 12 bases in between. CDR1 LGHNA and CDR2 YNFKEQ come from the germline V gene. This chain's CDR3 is CASCTGSYGYTF. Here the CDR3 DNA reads TGTGCCAGCTGCACCGGGAGTTATGGCTACACCTTC.

The CDR3 protein is CASSSRQGAHEQYF. In nucleotides, the CDR3 is TGTGCCAGCAGCTCCCGACAGGGAGCCCACGAGCAGTACTTC. V is TRBV11-2 and J is TRBJ2-7, with TRBD1 identical over 7 bases. CDR1 and CDR2 (germline): SGHAT, FQNNGV. The V segment lost 4 bases and the J segment 5 bases; nucleotides outside the gene matches: 8. The CDR3 sequence is 14 residues long.